The rows below give T cell receptor beta chains drawn from one sample of a study of cytomegalovirus exposure and HLA in healthy donors. The data were produced by immunoSEQ multiplex PCR, yet TCRdb's version contains in-frame clones alone and is incomplete. The sample consists of some 140,000 clones, approximately 78% of them appearing once. Input material: PBMCs. Receptors were obtained from a woman aged 45 to 65 in good health and CMV-seropositive. Each CDR3 is given with its conserved first and last residue. D genes are given only for firm matches. Only part of the rows carry a size: once, few, many, or a class if the clone is expanded.

CASSVGDRYTEAFF | TGTGCCAGCAGCGTAGGGGACAGGTACACTGAAGCTTTCTTT | TRBJ1-1 | TRBD1 | TRBV9 | NA
CASSLTTSGLADTQYF | TGTGCCAGCAGTCTTACGACTAGCGGGTTAGCAGATACGCAGTATTTT | TRBJ2-3 | TRBD2 | TRBV27 | NA
CASSFGGGYEQYF | TGTGCCAGCAGCTTCGGGGGGGGCTACGAGCAGTACTTC | TRBJ2-7 | TRBD2 | TRBV5-4 | NA
CASSLEGLSVAGANVLTF | TGTGCCAGCAGCTTGGAAGGACTTTCAGTGGCGGGGGCCAACGTCCTGACTTTC | TRBJ2-6 | NA | TRBV5-4 | NA
CASSLGGIPDTQYF | TGTGCCAGCAGCTTAGGAGGCATCCCAGATACGCAGTATTTT | TRBJ2-3 | NA | TRBV7-3 | once
CASSARGSRAGQPQHF | TGTGCCAGTAGTGCTAGGGGGTCCAGGGCCGGTCAGCCCCAGCATTTT | TRBJ1-5 | NA | TRBV19 | few
CSATQGAYNEQFF | TGCAGCGCCACACAGGGGGCCTACAATGAGCAGTTCTTC | TRBJ2-1 | TRBD1 | TRBV29-1 | few
CASSPRDSRRFHF | TGTGCCAGCAGCCCACGGGACAGCCGGCGCTTCCACTTT | TRBJ1-6 | TRBD1 | TRBV28 | NA
CASSSNRDLGTNEQFF | TGTGCCAGCAGCTCAAACCGGGATTTGGGCACCAATGAGCAGTTCTTC | TRBJ2-1 | NA | TRBV13 | NA
CASSLAGQYEQYF | TGTGCCAGCAGCTTGGCGGGACAGTACGAGCAGTACTTC | TRBJ2-7 | TRBD1 | TRBV5-6 | NA
CAWRALRNTIYF | TGTGCCTGGAGGGCCCTGCGGAACACCATATATTTT | TRBJ1-3 | NA | TRBV30 | NA
CASSLTGTVYNEQFF | TGTGCCAGCAGTTTAACCGGGACAGTCTACAATGAGCAGTTCTTC | TRBJ2-1 | TRBD1 | TRBV27 | NA
CASSIREWRNEQFF | TGTGCCAGTAGTATACGGGAGTGGAGGAATGAGCAGTTCTTC | TRBJ2-1 | NA | TRBV19 | once
CAWRSPHQREAFGNSYEQYF | TGTGCCTGGAGGTCCCCTCACCAGCGGGAGGCCTTTGGGAATAGCTACGAGCAGTACTTC | TRBJ2-7 | TRBD2 | TRBV30 | NA
CASSLDPGNTGELFF | TGCGCCAGCAGCTTGGACCCAGGAAACACCGGGGAGCTGTTTTTT | TRBJ2-2 | NA | TRBV5-1 | NA
CASSPRGAGPEQFF | TGTGCCAGCAGCCCCCGAGGGGCGGGACCCGAGCAGTTCTTC | TRBJ2-1 | NA | TRBV7-3 | NA
CAWNRLAGGGKQYF | TGTGCCTGGAATAGACTAGCGGGAGGGGGTAAGCAGTACTTC | TRBJ2-7 | TRBD2 | TRBV30 | NA
CASSLAGTGNQPQHF | TGTGCCAGCAGCTTGGCCGGGACAGGCAATCAGCCCCAGCATTTT | TRBJ1-5 | TRBD1 | TRBV5-8 | NA
CASSLLGGSNSPLHF | TGCGCCAGCAGCCTGCTCGGGGGGAGTAATTCACCCCTCCACTTT | TRBJ1-6 | NA | TRBV4-1 | NA
CASTLRPGSYGYTF | TGTGCCAGCACCCTTAGGCCGGGGTCCTATGGCTACACCTTC | TRBJ1-2 | NA | TRBV27 | NA
CSSSLGARSANYGYTF | TGTTCCAGCAGCTTAGGGGCTCGATCCGCTAACTATGGCTACACCTTC | TRBJ1-2 | NA | TRBV7-9 | NA
CASSSPVAGESVDTQYF | TGTGCCAGCAGTTCCCCAGTAGCGGGAGAGTCGGTAGATACGCAGTATTTT | TRBJ2-3 | TRBD2 | TRBV28 | NA
CASSFNRALGGRAFF | TGTGCCAGCAGCTTCAACAGGGCGCTAGGTGGTAGAGCTTTCTTT | TRBJ1-1 | NA | TRBV6-5 | NA
CASRVLGQRSYEQYF | TGTGCCAGCAGGGTCCTAGGACAGCGCTCCTACGAGCAGTACTTC | TRBJ2-7 | NA | TRBV28 | NA
CASSSRPGGWGETQYF | TGCGCCAGCAGCTCCCGGCCAGGGGGCTGGGGAGAGACCCAGTACTTC | TRBJ2-5 | TRBD1 | TRBV5-1 | NA
CASSRLRQDYGYTF | TGTGCCAGCAGTCGACTCCGACAGGACTATGGCTACACCTTC | TRBJ1-2 | NA | TRBV6-5 | few
CSAQGNEQFF | TGCAGTGCTCAGGGGAATGAGCAGTTCTTC | TRBJ2-1 | NA | TRBV20-1 | NA
CASSLRGPNNSPLHF | TGTGCCAGCAGTTTAAGGGGGCCTAATAATTCACCCCTCCACTTT | TRBJ1-6 | TRBD1 | TRBV6-6 | NA
CATSSRTGAPHSPLHF | TGTGCCACCAGCAGCCGGACAGGGGCCCCCCATTCACCCCTCCACTTT | TRBJ1-6 | TRBD1 | TRBV15 | NA
CASSFGSHTGELFF | TGCGCCAGCAGCTTCGGGAGTCACACCGGGGAGCTGTTTTTT | TRBJ2-2 | NA | TRBV5-1 | NA
CASSPVISGTEAFF | TGTGCCAGCAGTCCAGTTATAAGCGGCACTGAAGCTTTCTTT | TRBJ1-1 | NA | TRBV6-5 | NA
CASSPMTGGDTEAFF | TGTGCCAGCTCACCGATGACAGGGGGGGACACTGAAGCTTTCTTT | TRBJ1-1 | TRBD1 | TRBV18 | NA
CASSFFRGTNEKLFF | TGTGCCAGCAGTTTTTTTCGGGGAACTAATGAAAAACTGTTTTTT | TRBJ1-4 | NA | TRBV28 | few
CASSHLGGNTEAFF | TGTGCCAGCAGCCATCTCGGGGGGAACACTGAAGCTTTCTTT | TRBJ1-1 | NA | TRBV7-3 | NA
CASSVAPSYNEQFF | TGTGCCAGCAGCGTAGCACCCAGCTACAATGAGCAGTTCTTC | TRBJ2-1 | NA | TRBV9 | NA
CASSDPAYNEQFF | TGCGCCAGCAGTGACCCAGCGTACAATGAGCAGTTCTTC | TRBJ2-1 | NA | TRBV10-2 | NA
CASRPLTGWGTDTQYF | TGTGCCAGCAGGCCTCTGACAGGGTGGGGCACAGATACGCAGTATTTT | TRBJ2-3 | TRBD1 | TRBV6-6 | few
CASSQVSGGAGYEQYF | TGTGCCAGCAGCCAGGTTTCGGGCGGGGCGGGGTACGAGCAGTACTTC | TRBJ2-7 | NA | TRBV4-2 | NA
CASSGDLDTGELFF | TGTGCCAGCAGTGGGGACTTGGACACCGGGGAGCTGTTTTTT | TRBJ2-2 | NA | TRBV25-1 | medium-sized
CASSLGQPISGNTIYF | TGCGCCAGCAGTCTAGGACAGCCGATCTCTGGAAACACCATATATTTT | TRBJ1-3 | NA | TRBV5-1 | NA
CASSAVNSNQPQHF | TGTGCCAGCAGTGCGGTAAATAGCAATCAGCCCCAGCATTTT | TRBJ1-5 | NA | TRBV2 | NA
CASSHSLTLSYEQYF | TGCGCCAGCAGCCATAGCCTTACCCTCTCCTACGAGCAGTACTTC | TRBJ2-7 | NA | TRBV4-3 | few
CASSQADSPLHF | TGTGCCAGCAGTCAAGCGGATTCACCCCTCCACTTT | TRBJ1-6 | NA | TRBV6-5 | NA
CASSPTAGTVFAPEAFF | TGTGCCAGCAGCCCTACGGCCGGGACAGTTTTTGCCCCTGAAGCTTTCTTT | TRBJ1-1 | TRBD1 | TRBV4-2 | NA
CASSSGGSYEQYF | TGTGCCAGCAGCTCAGGGGGTTCCTACGAGCAGTACTTC | TRBJ2-7 | TRBD1 | TRBV7-9 | NA
CAISDSGLSSYEQYF | TGTGCCATCAGTGATTCGGGTCTTAGCTCCTACGAGCAGTACTTC | TRBJ2-7 | NA | TRBV10-3 | once
CASSPTGSYEQYF | TGTGCCAGCAGCCCGACAGGGTCCTACGAGCAGTACTTC | TRBJ2-7 | TRBD1 | TRBV5-5 | NA
CASSQMSLGELFF | TGTGCCAGCAGCCAAATGAGTCTCGGGGAGCTGTTTTTT | TRBJ2-2 | NA | TRBV16 | NA
CASSWTVQETQYF | TGTGCCAGCAGCTGGACAGTCCAAGAGACCCAGTACTTC | TRBJ2-5 | NA | TRBV7-9 | once
CASSRQGHEQYF | TGTGCCAGCAGCAGACAGGGCCACGAGCAGTACTTC | TRBJ2-7 | TRBD1 | TRBV7-8 | NA
CASSLDGGSYEQYF | TGTGCCAGCAGCTTGGATGGAGGGTCCTACGAGCAGTACTTC | TRBJ2-7 | NA | TRBV5-4 | few
CAGGVSGSETQYF | TGTGCCGGCGGCGTCTCGGGTTCCGAGACCCAGTACTTC | TRBJ2-5 | NA | TRBV6-1 | NA
CASSDEGPQHF | TGTGCCAGCAGTGACGAGGGGCCCCAGCATTTT | TRBJ1-5 | NA | TRBV2 | NA
CALRVDTGELFF | TGTGCCCTCCGGGTCGACACCGGGGAGCTGTTTTTT | TRBJ2-2 | NA | TRBV27 | NA
CASRSTGREAFF | TGTGCCAGCAGATCGACAGGGAGGGAAGCTTTCTTT | TRBJ1-1 | TRBD1 | TRBV11-1 | NA
CATSRDFPTSGLEETQYF | TGTGCCACCAGCAGAGACTTTCCGACTAGCGGGTTAGAAGAGACCCAGTACTTC | TRBJ2-5 | TRBD2 | TRBV15 | NA
CASSLGQTGYGYTF | TGCGCCAGCAGCTTGGGACAGACGGGCTATGGCTACACCTTC | TRBJ1-2 | NA | TRBV5-1 | NA